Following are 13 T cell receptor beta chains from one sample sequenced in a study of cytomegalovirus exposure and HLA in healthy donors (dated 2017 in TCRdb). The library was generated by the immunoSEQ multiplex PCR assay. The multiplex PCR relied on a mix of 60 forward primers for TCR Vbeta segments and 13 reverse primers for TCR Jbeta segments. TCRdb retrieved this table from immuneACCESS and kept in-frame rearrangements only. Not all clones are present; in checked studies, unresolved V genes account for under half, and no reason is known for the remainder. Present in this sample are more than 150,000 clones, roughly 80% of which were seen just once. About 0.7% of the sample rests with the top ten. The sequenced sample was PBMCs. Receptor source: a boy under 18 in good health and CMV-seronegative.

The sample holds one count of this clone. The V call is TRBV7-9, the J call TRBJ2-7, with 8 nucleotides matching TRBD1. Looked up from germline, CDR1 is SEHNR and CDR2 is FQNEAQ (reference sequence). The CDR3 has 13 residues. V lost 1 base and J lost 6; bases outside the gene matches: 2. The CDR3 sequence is CASSLGQGAEQYF. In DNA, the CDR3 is TGTGCCAGCAGCTTAGGTCAGGGGGCCGAGCAGTACTTC.

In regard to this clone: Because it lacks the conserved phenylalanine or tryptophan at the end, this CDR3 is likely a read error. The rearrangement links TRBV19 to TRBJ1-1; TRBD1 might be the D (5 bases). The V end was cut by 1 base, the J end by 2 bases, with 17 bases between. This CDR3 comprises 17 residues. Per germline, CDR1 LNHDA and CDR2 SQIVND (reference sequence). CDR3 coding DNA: TGTGCCAGTAGTATAGGGATGGGGGGGATGAGTAACACTGAAGCTTTCCTT. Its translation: CASSIGMGGMSNTEAFL.

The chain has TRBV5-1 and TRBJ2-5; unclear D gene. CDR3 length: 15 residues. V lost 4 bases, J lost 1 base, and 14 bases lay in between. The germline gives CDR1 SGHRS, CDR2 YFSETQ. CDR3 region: CASSPLEQTQETQYF. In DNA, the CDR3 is TGCGCCAGCAGCCCACTTGAACAGACCCAAGAGACCCAGTACTTC.

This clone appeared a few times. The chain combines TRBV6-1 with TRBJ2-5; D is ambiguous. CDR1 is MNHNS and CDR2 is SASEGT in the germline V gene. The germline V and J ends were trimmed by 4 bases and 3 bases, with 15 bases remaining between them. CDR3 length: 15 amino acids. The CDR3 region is CASSGQPSGEETQYF. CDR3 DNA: TGTGCCAGCAGTGGTCAGCCGTCGGGTGAAGAGACCCAGTACTTC.

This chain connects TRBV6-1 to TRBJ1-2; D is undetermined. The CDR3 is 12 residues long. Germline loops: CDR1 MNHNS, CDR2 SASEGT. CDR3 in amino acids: CATTPVNYGYTF. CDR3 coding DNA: TGTGCTACAACCCCAGTGAACTATGGCTACACCTTC.

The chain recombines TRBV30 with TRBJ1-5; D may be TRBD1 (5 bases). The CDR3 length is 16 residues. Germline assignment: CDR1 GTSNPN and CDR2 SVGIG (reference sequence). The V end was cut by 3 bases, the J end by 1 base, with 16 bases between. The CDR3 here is CAWSKDGGLSNQPQHF. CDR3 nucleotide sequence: TGTGCCTGGAGCAAGGATGGGGGACTAAGCAATCAGCCCCAGCATTTT.

CDR3 residues: CASSLRGGLAGVYEQFF. CDR3 bases: TGTGCCAGCAGCTTAAGGGGGGGACTAGCGGGAGTATATGAGCAGTTCTTC. The V and J genes are TRBV11-2 and TRBJ2-1, with TRBD2 matching over 14 bases. The CDR3 runs 17 residues. The junction had 8 bases not matched to a gene; V was cut back by 2 bases and J by 8 bases. Per germline, CDR1 SGHAT and CDR2 FQNNGV.

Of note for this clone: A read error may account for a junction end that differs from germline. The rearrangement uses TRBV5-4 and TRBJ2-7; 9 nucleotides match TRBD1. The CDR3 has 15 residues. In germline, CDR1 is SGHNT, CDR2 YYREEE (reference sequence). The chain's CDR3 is CVSSLPGQGNYEQYF. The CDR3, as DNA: TGTGTCAGCAGCTTGCCGGGACAGGGTAACTACGAGCAGTACTTC.

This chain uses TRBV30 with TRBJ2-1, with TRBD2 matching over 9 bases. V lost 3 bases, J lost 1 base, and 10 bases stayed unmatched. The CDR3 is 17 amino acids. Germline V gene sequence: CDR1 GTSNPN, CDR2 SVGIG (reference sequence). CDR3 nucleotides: TGTGCCTGGAGGAATAGGGGCGGGAGGGCGTCCTACAATGAGCAGTTCTTC. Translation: CAWRNRGGRASYNEQFF.

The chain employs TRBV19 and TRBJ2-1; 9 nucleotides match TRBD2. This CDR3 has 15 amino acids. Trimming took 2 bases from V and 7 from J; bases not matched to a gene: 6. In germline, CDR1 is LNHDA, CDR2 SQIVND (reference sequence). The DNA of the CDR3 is TGTGCCAGTAGTATATTGCGGGAGGGAGGGAATGAGCAGTTCTTC. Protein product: CASSILREGGNEQFF.

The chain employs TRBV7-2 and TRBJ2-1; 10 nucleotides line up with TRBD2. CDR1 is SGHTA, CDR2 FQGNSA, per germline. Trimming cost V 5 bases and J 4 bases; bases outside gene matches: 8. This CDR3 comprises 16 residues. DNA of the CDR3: TGTGCCAGCAGCACCCGACCAGCGGGAGGGTACAATGAGCAGTTCTTC. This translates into CASSTRPAGGYNEQFF.

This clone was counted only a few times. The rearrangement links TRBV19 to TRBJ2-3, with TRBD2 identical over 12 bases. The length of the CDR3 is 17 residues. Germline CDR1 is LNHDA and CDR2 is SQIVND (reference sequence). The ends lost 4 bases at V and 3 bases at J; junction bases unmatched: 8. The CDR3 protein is CASSTSTSGGLTDTQYF. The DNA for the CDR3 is TGTGCCAGTAGTACCTCCACTAGCGGGGGGTTGACAGATACGCAGTATTTT.

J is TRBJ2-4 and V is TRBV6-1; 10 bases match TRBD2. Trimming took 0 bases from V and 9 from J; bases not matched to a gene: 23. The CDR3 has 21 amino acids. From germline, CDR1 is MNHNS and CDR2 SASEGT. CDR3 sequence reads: CASSEAWVSSLLAGVRSIQYF. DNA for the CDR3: TGTGCCAGCAGTGAAGCTTGGGTTAGTTCCCTTCTAGCGGGGGTCCGTAGCATTCAGTACTTC.